This T cell receptor beta chain comes out of a study of long-term antiretroviral therapy in people with HIV. The germline V gene has CDR1 SGHVS and CDR2 FNYEAQ. The CDR3 covers 13 residues. The trim removed 4 bases at V and 7 bases at J, leaving 4 bases unmatched. Version v3.0 of the immunoSEQ assay was performed at survey level. Repertoires were generated with immunoSEQ multiplex PCR, while TCRdb's copy carries only in-frame clones and drops some. The sample lists about 40,000 clones, roughly four fifths occurring once. Sample: unsorted PBMCs, taken 1 year after starting antiretroviral therapy. The rearrangement links TRBV7-6 to TRBJ1-1, with 9 nucleotides matching TRBD1. The receptor's source is a man aged 18-30 years with HIV. CDR3 loop: CASSSRTGVEAFF. CDR3 nucleotide sequence: TGTGCCAGCAGCTCGAGGACAGGGGTTGAAGCTTTCTTT.